The 10 T cell receptor beta chains presented below share a single source sample, sequenced in a study of blood T cell repertoires in COVID-19. TCRdb's table, derived via immunoSEQ multiplex PCR, lists solely in-frame clones and lacks some. Of fewer than 350,000 clones listed, around 90% are singletons. The sequenced material came from PBMCs or T cells enriched from blood (not recorded which). These receptors originate from a woman between 18 and 29 years old with acute COVID-19.

The J gene is TRBJ2-1, the V gene TRBV27, with D unclear. Germline CDR1 MNHEY, CDR2 SMNVEV (reference sequence). Trimming removed 2 bases at V and 4 bases at J, with 12 bases between. The CDR3 spans 15 residues. The DNA for the CDR3 is TGTGCCAGCAGTTTACTCGTGAGTAATTACAATGAGCAGTTCTTC. Residues: CASSLLVSNYNEQFF.

The CDR3 region has the DNA TGCGCCAGCAGCCAAGATCGGGTGGGAGAAGGTGGCTACACCTTC. Protein: CASSQDRVGEGGYTF. This sequence joins TRBV4-3 and TRBJ1-2; D is unresolved. Per the germline V gene, CDR1 is LGHNA and CDR2 is YSLEER. Trimming removed 0 bases at V and 7 bases at J, with 15 bases between. This CDR3 has 15 residues.

V is TRBV5-6 and J is TRBJ1-2; D uncertain. The CDR3 has 11 amino acids. Germline V lookup: CDR1 SGHDT, CDR2 YYEEEE. Trimming stripped 3 bases from V and 3 bases from J, with 3 bases between. The CDR3 is CASSSDYGYTF. CDR3 sequence (DNA): TGTGCCAGCAGCTCGGACTATGGCTACACCTTC.

The V call is TRBV4-3, the J call TRBJ2-1; the D is unclear. This CDR3 spans 14 amino acids. V was cut by 2 bases and J by 5 bases, with 10 bases left in between. The germline gives CDR1 LGHNA, CDR2 YSLEER. For the CDR3, the DNA is TGCGCCAGCAGCCAAAGTCTCCGGGACAATGAGCAGTTCTTC. It is translated as CASSQSLRDNEQFF.

J is TRBJ2-7 and V is TRBV19, with D tentatively TRBD1 (6 bases). In germline, CDR1 is LNHDA, CDR2 SQIVND (reference sequence). The CDR3 covers 18 residues. Deletions cut 4 bases from V and 0 bases from J, with 22 bases between. This chain's CDR3 is CASSSQVVGDINSYEQYF. Written as DNA, the CDR3 is TGTGCCAGTAGTAGTCAGGTAGTAGGGGACATCAACTCCTACGAGCAGTACTTC.

This chain joins TRBV28 and TRBJ2-1, with D possibly TRBD2 on 5 matching bases. CDR1 and CDR2 from the germline V gene are MDHEN and SYDVKM. This CDR3 is built from 16 residues. Trimming pared 5 bases from V and 8 bases from J, leaving 22 bases between. CDR3: CASSPNTLRAGDEQFF. The CDR3 DNA is TGTGCCAGCAGTCCAAACACTCTTCGGGCGGGCGATGAGCAGTTCTTC.

This chain links TRBV19 with TRBJ1-5; TRBD1 aligns across 9 bases. Per germline, CDR1 LNHDA and CDR2 SQIVND (reference sequence). V lost 10 bases to trimming and J lost 7 bases; unmatched junction nucleotides: 8. The CDR3 is 13 amino acids. This chain's CDR3 is CATGTGHYQPQHF. In nucleotides, the CDR3 is TGTGCCACCGGGACAGGGCATTACCAGCCCCAGCATTTT.

The rearrangement links TRBV19 to TRBJ1-1; a possible D gene is TRBD1 (6 bases). The CDR3 is made up of 14 amino acids. CDR1 and CDR2 from the germline V gene are LNHDA and SQIVND (reference sequence). Trimming removed 7 bases from V and 12 bases from J, with 24 bases in between. CDR3 protein: CASTTLGAPLRSFF. DNA for the CDR3: TGTGCCAGTACCACATTGGGGGCCCCTTTGAGATCTTTCTTT.

V usage is TRBV14 and J usage is TRBJ2-1, with TRBD2 matching 10 bases. CDR1 and CDR2 from the germline V gene are SGHDN and FVKESK. V lost 0 bases, J lost 6 bases, and 8 bases stayed unmatched. The CDR3 length is 17 residues. The CDR3 region is CASSQDLWTSGFNEQFF. The CDR3 DNA is TGTGCCAGCAGCCAAGATTTATGGACTAGCGGTTTCAATGAGCAGTTCTTC.

This chain connects TRBV7-9 to TRBJ2-7, with D maybe TRBD1 (6 bases). The CDR3 totals 15 residues. The germline V and J ends were trimmed by 5 bases and 4 bases, with 18 bases remaining between them. The germline V gene encodes CDR1 SEHNR and CDR2 FQNEAQ (reference sequence). CDR3 protein: CASSTQGAGAYEQYF. The CDR3, as DNA: TGTGCCAGCAGCACACAGGGCGCAGGTGCGTACGAGCAGTACTTC.